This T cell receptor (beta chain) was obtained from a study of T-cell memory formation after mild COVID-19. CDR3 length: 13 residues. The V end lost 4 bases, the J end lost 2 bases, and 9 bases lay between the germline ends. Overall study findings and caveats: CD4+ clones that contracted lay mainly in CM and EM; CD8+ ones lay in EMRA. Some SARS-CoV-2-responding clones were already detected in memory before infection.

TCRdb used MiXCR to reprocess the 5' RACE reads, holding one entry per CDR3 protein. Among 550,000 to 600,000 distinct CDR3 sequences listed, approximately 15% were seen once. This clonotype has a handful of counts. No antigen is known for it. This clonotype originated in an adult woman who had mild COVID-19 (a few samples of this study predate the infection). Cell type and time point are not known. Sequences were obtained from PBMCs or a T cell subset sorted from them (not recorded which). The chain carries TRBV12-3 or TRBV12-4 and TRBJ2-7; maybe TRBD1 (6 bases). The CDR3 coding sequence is TGTGCCAGCAGTTCCAACAGGGCCTACGAGCAGTACTTC. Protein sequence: CASSSNRAYEQYF.